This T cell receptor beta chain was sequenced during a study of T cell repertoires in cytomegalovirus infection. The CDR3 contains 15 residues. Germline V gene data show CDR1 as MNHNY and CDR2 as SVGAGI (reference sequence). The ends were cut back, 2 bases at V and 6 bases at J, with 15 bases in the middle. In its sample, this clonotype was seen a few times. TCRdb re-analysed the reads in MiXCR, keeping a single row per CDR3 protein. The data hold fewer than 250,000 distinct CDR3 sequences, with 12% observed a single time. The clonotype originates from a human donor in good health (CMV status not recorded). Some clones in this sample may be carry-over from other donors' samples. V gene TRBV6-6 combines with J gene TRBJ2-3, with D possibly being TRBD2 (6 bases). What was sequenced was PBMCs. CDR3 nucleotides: TGTGCCAGCAGTTACCTTCGAGGTGGGGGGGATACGCAGTATTTT. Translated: CASSYLRGGGDTQYF.